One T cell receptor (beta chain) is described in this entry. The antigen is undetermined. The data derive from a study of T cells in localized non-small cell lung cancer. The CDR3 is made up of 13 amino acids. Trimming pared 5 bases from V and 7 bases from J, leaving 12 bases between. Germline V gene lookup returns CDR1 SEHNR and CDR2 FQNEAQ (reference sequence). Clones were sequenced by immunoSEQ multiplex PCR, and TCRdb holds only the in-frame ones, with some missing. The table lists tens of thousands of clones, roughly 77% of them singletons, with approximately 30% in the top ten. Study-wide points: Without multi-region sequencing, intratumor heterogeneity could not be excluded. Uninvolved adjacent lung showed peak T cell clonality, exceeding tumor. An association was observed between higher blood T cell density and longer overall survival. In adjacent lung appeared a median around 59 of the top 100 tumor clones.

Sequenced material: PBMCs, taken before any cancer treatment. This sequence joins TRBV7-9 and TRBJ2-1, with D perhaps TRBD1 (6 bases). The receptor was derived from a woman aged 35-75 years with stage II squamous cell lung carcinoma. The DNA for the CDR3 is TGTGCCAGCAGCATACAGGGTCGGAATGAGCAGTTCTTC. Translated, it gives CASSIQGRNEQFF.